This entry lists 6 T cell receptor beta chains sequenced from one sample in a study of blood T cell repertoires in COVID-19. The assay was immunoSEQ multiplex PCR, and TCRdb's table has in-frame clones only and misses some. The table includes 150,000 to 200,000 clones, about 80% detected once. The sequencing input was peripheral blood. The receptors derive from a human donor with acute or convalescent COVID-19. The donor label of this sample is uncertain.

The rearrangement links TRBV4-1 to TRBJ2-1; TRBD1 matches at 12 bases. This CDR3 has 17 amino acids. Germline V lookup: CDR1 MGHRA, CDR2 YSYEKL. Trimming took 3 bases from V and 7 from J; bases not matched to a gene: 10. CDR3 sequence reads: CASSQLSGQGARNEQFF. CDR3 DNA: TGCGCCAGCAGCCAGCTTTCGGGACAGGGGGCAAGAAATGAGCAGTTCTTC.

J is TRBJ2-5 and V is TRBV11-2; 14 bases are a match to TRBD2. The ends lost 1 base at V and 4 bases at J; junction bases unmatched: 8. There are 18 residues in the CDR3. The germline V gene has CDR1 SGHAT and CDR2 FQNNGV. CDR3 nucleotides: TGTGCCAGCAGCTTAGGGGCGACTAGCGGGAGGGCCAGAGAGACCCAGTACTTC. Its protein is CASSLGATSGRARETQYF.

CDR3 coding DNA: TGTGCCAGCTCGGACTCGGTACCCTCGGATCAGCATTTT. Protein: CASSDSVPSDQHF. This chain connects TRBV18 to TRBJ1-5; D is uncertain. The CDR3 contains 13 residues. Germline CDR1 reads KGHSH; CDR2 reads LQKENI. Trimming shortened V by 6 bases and J by 13 bases, and 19 bases separated the two germline ends.

The chain joins TRBV6-5 to TRBJ2-5, with TRBD1 matching 8 bases. This CDR3 has 14 residues. In germline, CDR1 is MNHEY, CDR2 SVGAGI. The ends lost 5 bases at V and 3 bases at J; junction bases unmatched: 5. This chain's CDR3 is CASSQQGEKETQYF. The CDR3, as DNA: TGTGCCAGCAGTCAACAGGGGGAAAAAGAGACCCAGTACTTC.

The chain links TRBV3-1 (or the pseudogene TRBV3-2) to TRBJ2-2; TRBD2 matches 11 bases. The CDR3 runs to 14 residues. Germline V CDR1 and CDR2: LGHDT, YNNKEL (reference sequence). Trimming cost V 7 bases and J 7 bases; bases outside gene matches: 5. DNA of the CDR3: TGTGCCAGCATCCTAGCGGGAGGTCACGGGGAGCTGTTTTTT. This sequence encodes CASILAGGHGELFF.

The chain recombines TRBV29-1 with TRBJ1-4, with 7 bases that match TRBD1. V gave up 2 bases and J gave up 8 bases; unmatched junction bases: 11. CDR1 is SQVTM, CDR2 ANQGSEA, per germline. CDR3 length: 15 residues. The CDR3 here is CSVERGGGDVEKLFF. In DNA form, the CDR3 reads TGCAGCGTTGAACGCGGAGGGGGCGACGTGGAAAAACTGTTTTTT.